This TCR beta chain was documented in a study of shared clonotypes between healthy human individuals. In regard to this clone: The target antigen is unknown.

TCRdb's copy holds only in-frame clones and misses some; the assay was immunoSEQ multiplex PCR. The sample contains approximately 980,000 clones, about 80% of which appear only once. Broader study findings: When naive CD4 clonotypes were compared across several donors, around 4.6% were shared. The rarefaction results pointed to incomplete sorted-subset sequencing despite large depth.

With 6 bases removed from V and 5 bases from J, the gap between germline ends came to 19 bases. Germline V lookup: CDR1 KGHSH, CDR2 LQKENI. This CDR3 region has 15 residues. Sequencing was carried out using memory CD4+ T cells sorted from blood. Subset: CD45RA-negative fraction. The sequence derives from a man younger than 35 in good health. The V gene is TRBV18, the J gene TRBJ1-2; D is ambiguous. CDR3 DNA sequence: TGTGCCAGCTCCCCGCTTCCGGACCCGGGATATGGCTACACCTTC. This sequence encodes CASSPLPDPGYGYTF. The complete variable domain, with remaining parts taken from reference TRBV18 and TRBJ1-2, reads NAGVMQNPRHLVRRRGQEARLRCSPMKGHSHVYWYRQLPEEGLKFMVYLQKENIIDESGMPKERFSAEFPKEGPSILRIQQVVRGDSAAYFCASSPLPDPGYGYTFGSGTRLTVV.